This section outlines one TCR beta chain sequence together with its context. It has no known antigen specificity. No base qualities exist here, and no much larger clone lies one base off it. The germline V gene encodes CDR1 DFQATT and CDR2 SNEGSKA (reference sequence). Cut back by 5 bases and 0 bases, the V and J ends lie 10 bases apart. Its CDR3 holds 14 amino acids, cysteine through phenylalanine. CDR3 DNA only is kept here, 42 bases in frame from base 1. Library method: RT-PCR. The listed sequencing device is Illumina HiSeq 2500. TCRdb took the public reads, trimmed them with fastp at Q25, ran MiXCR for clone calling and kept in-frame beta chains. Entries are consolidated by CDR3 protein sequence, retaining the most common genes and DNA. This sample is represented by more than 600,000 distinct CDR3 sequences; roughly 20% of them were singletons. Around 9.9% of the sample belongs to the ten largest clones.

The data belong to a study of response to subunit inactivated influenza vaccine (dated by TCRdb to 2016 to 2019). About the investigation overall: To follow how T cells responded to a trivalent subunit inactivated influenza vaccine, the researchers relied on deep quantitative profiling of the T cell receptor repertoire. Study-wide conclusions, independent of this receptor: The authors proposed that each seasonal influenza vaccination may bring in only a limited number of new T cells.

This receptor was obtained from a man in his forties or fifties who received an inactivated influenza vaccine. Donor details come from another sample of the same person, matched by shared clones. Sequences were derived from PBMCs from blood, sampled 5 days after vaccination. The sequence links TRBV20-1 to TRBJ1-4, with a tentative D gene TRBD1 over 6 matching bases. At the DNA level, the sequence is TGCAGTGCTTTTCACAGGGCAACTAATGAAAAACTGTTTTTT. This encodes CSAFHRATNEKLFF.